The rows below give T cell receptor beta chains drawn from one sample of a study of T cells after yellow fever vaccination. One entry per CDR3 protein results from TCRdb running MiXCR on the 5' RACE reads. Seen here are around 310,000 distinct CDR3 sequences, 3% to 4.5% observed once, and the top ten hold less than 25%. The material was PBMCs, obtained on the day of the yellow fever booster vaccination. The receptors were gathered from a man aged 18 to 29 who received the YFV17D yellow fever vaccine. CDR3s include the opening cysteine and the closing phenylalanine or tryptophan. D genes are given only for firm matches. Clone size is given for some rows only: seen once, a few or many times, or a class if the clone is expanded.

D	size	V	J	DNA	CDR3
.	.	TRBV7-2	TRBJ1-3	TGTGCCAGCAGCTTTGAACAGGGAATCTCTGGAAACACCATATATTTT	CASSFEQGISGNTIYF
TRBD1	many	TRBV7-3	TRBJ2-2	TGTGCCAGCAGCCCAAGAACCGGGACAGCGAACACCGGGGAGCTGTTTTTT	CASSPRTGTANTGELFF
TRBD2	.	TRBV20-1	TRBJ2-1	TGCAGTGCTAGCCTCTTACTAGCGGGGGGTCCCGAAACCTACAATGAGCAGTTCTTC	CSASLLLAGGPETYNEQFF
.	many	TRBV30	TRBJ2-2	TGTGCCTGGATGGAGCAAAACACCGGGGAGCTGTTTTTT	CAWMEQNTGELFF
.	many	TRBV7-6	TRBJ2-3	TGTGCCAGCAGCCGGACCGCCTGGGGCACAGATACGCAGTATTTT	CASSRTAWGTDTQYF
TRBD2	.	TRBV10-3	TRBJ2-5	TGTGCCATCAGTGAGCGAGCGGGGCGAGGGGAGACCCAGTACTTC	CAISERAGRGETQYF
TRBD1	.	TRBV12-3/TRBV12-4	TRBJ1-2	TGTGCCAGCAGACCAGGGGGCGGATACGGCTACACCTTC	CASRPGGGYGYTF
TRBD2	many	TRBV24-1	TRBJ2-1	TGTGCCACCAGCGGGGGGGTAAGAGATGAGCAGTTCTTC	CATSGGVRDEQFF
.	.	TRBV7-2	TRBJ2-3	TGTGCCAGCAGCTTATTTGAGGCCAACACGCAGTATTTT	CASSLFEANTQYF
.	many	TRBV20-1	TRBJ1-5	TGCAGTGCTAGACAGGGAGGCAATCAGCCCCAGCATTTT	CSARQGGNQPQHF
.	few	TRBV20-1	TRBJ2-3	TGCAGTGCTAGTGAGGGGAGCACAGATACGCAGTATTTT	CSASEGSTDTQYF
.	.	TRBV7-2	TRBJ2-4	TGTGCCAGCAGCTTAGCGCTTATGGGGATATTGGGCAAAAACATTCAGTACTTC	CASSLALMGILGKNIQYF
TRBD1	.	TRBV3-1	TRBJ1-5	TGTGCCAGCAGCGGGACAGGGATAGACCAGCCCCAGCATTTT	CASSGTGIDQPQHF
.	many	TRBV5-6	TRBJ2-7	TGTGCCAGCCCCAGTCCGGGCCCCTCCTACGAGCAGTACTTC	CASPSPGPSYEQYF
.	many	TRBV10-3	TRBJ2-6	TGTGCCATCAAAAGGGGGGCCAACGTCCTGACTTTC	CAIKRGANVLTF
.	.	TRBV12-3/TRBV12-4	TRBJ2-1	TGTGCCAGCGTAGGGCAGGGGGGATTCAATGAGCAGTTCTTC	CASVGQGGFNEQFF
TRBD2	few	TRBV29-1	TRBJ2-1	TGCAGCGTTAACGGACTAGCGGGGGACAATGAGCAGTTCTTC	CSVNGLAGDNEQFF
TRBD2	many	TRBV6-2/TRBV6-3	TRBJ2-5	TGTGCCAGCAGTTACTCCGCTAGCGGGGATCTGGAGACCCAGTACTTC	CASSYSASGDLETQYF
TRBD1	.	TRBV27	TRBJ2-1	TGTGCCAGCCGAAACTTAGGGGCCGGGACAGGCGACTACAATGAGCAGTTCTTC	CASRNLGAGTGDYNEQFF
.	few	TRBV18	TRBJ2-5	TGTGCCAGCTCACCCGGGACGATGTACGAGACCCAGTACTTC	CASSPGTMYETQYF
.	many	TRBV7-2	TRBJ1-2	TGTGCCAGCAGCTTAGATCCTGAATCCTATGGCTACACCTTC	CASSLDPESYGYTF
.	many	TRBV7-9	TRBJ2-7	TGTGCCAGCAGCCTAAGGACTGAGGGTGTTTACTTC	CASSLRTEGVYF
TRBD2	many	TRBV20-1	TRBJ2-3	TGCAGTGCTACAACGACTAGCGGGAACACAGATACGCAGTATTTT	CSATTTSGNTDTQYF
.	.	TRBV4-2	TRBJ1-2	TGTGCCAGCAGCCAAGGATCGGGAAACTATGGCTACACCTTC	CASSQGSGNYGYTF
TRBD1	many	TRBV29-1	TRBJ2-7	TGCAGCGTTGCGGGACAGGCCGCCGAGCAGTACTTC	CSVAGQAAEQYF
.	many	TRBV20-1	TRBJ1-2	TGCAGTGCCCGGGGAGCTCATGGCTACACCTTC	CSARGAHGYTF
TRBD2	many	TRBV12-3/TRBV12-4	TRBJ2-1	TGTGCCAGCAGTTCCGGGGGGTATCGGGACAATGAGCAGTTCTTC	CASSSGGYRDNEQFF
.	.	TRBV5-1	TRBJ1-2	TGCGCCAGCAGCTTCACCAGGGCTTGTGGCTACACCTTC	CASSFTRACGYTF
TRBD1	.	TRBV2	TRBJ1-3	TGTGCCAGCAGGCCGACAGGGACTGGAAACACCATATATTTT	CASRPTGTGNTIYF
.	few	TRBV19	TRBJ2-5	TGTGCCAGTAGTAGGGACCCTAAGAGTGCCCAGTACTTC	CASSRDPKSAQYF
.	many	TRBV7-9	TRBJ2-1	TGTGCCAGCAGTCCGGGTACCGGGGGCGCCTACAATGAGCAGTTCTTC	CASSPGTGGAYNEQFF
TRBD1	few	TRBV9	TRBJ2-7	TGTGCCAGCAGCCCCCGGGACAGGGGGCTCTCCGAGCAGTACTTC	CASSPRDRGLSEQYF
TRBD1	many	TRBV7-2	TRBJ2-3	TGTGCCAGCAGCCCATGGACAGGGCTGACAGATACGCAGTATTTT	CASSPWTGLTDTQYF
.	many	TRBV6-5	TRBJ1-3	TGTGCCAGCAGCGGTGGGACTACGGGAAACACCATATATTTT	CASSGGTTGNTIYF
.	many	TRBV20-1	TRBJ2-2	TGCAGTGCTAGGTCTTGGGGGAGTAACACCGGGGAGCTGTTTTTT	CSARSWGSNTGELFF
.	.	TRBV20-1	TRBJ2-7	TGCAGTGCTAGTAAGAGGGACTGGCCCTACGAGCAGTACTTC	CSASKRDWPYEQYF
TRBD2	.	TRBV7-2	TRBJ2-5	TGTGCCAGCAGGACGACTAGCGGAAAAGAGACCCAGTACTTC	CASRTTSGKETQYF
.	few	TRBV11-2	TRBJ2-1	TGTGCCAGCAGCTTAGATCTCCCGGGGGTGAGCCGTAATGAGCAGTTCTTC	CASSLDLPGVSRNEQFF
.	few	TRBV5-4	TRBJ1-2	TGTGCCAGCAGCTCCGGGGGTTGGGGCTCCCCCGGCCGTTATGGCTACACCTTC	CASSSGGWGSPGRYGYTF
.	many	TRBV7-9	TRBJ1-6	TGTGCCAGCAGCTTAGTCAATTCACCCCTCCACTTT	CASSLVNSPLHF
TRBD1	.	TRBV18	TRBJ1-2	TGTGCCAGCTCTCCCTCGACAGGGGACGGCTACACCTTC	CASSPSTGDGYTF
TRBD1	many	TRBV20-1	TRBJ1-1	TGCAGTGCTAGGCCCGGGACAGGCCCGACGGGCGCTTTCTTT	CSARPGTGPTGAFF
.	many	TRBV12-3/TRBV12-4	TRBJ1-5	TGTGCCAGCAGTTCGGGGCAGCCCCAGCATTTT	CASSSGQPQHF
.	.	TRBV12-3/TRBV12-4	TRBJ1-4	TGTGCCAGCGGTCCGACAAACAATAATGAAAAACTGTTTTTT	CASGPTNNNEKLFF
.	many	TRBV4-3	TRBJ2-7	TGCGCCAGCAGCCAAGAGAGGGAACTCCACGAGCAGTACTTC	CASSQERELHEQYF
.	few	TRBV12-3/TRBV12-4	TRBJ2-3	TGTGCCAGCAGTTTGGGGGAAGGTGATACGCAGTATTTT	CASSLGEGDTQYF
.	few	TRBV11-2	TRBJ1-1	TGTGCCAGCAGCTTAGAAGGACGGCAGAACACTGAAGCTTTCTTT	CASSLEGRQNTEAFF